The 10 T cell receptor beta chains below all came from one sample that was sequenced in a study of cytomegalovirus exposure and HLA in healthy donors. 13 Jbeta primers and 60 Vbeta primers were used for the PCR. Data came from immunoSEQ multiplex PCR; TCRdb stores just in-frame clones and leaves some out. The sample has 100,000 or so clones, roughly four fifths seen once. Sequencing was performed on PBMCs. Source of these receptors: a male donor in good health and CMV-seropositive.

The rearrangement links TRBV5-1 to TRBJ1-1, with a possible D match to TRBD1 (5 bases). CDR3 length equals 15 residues. The V and J ends lost 5 bases and 6 bases respectively, with 20 bases between them. Per germline, CDR1 SGHRS and CDR2 YFSETQ. CDR3 sequence reads: CASRFQTAGLPEAFF. The CDR3 coding sequence is TGCGCCAGCAGATTTCAGACAGCAGGGCTACCTGAAGCTTTCTTT.

The chain links TRBV29-1 to TRBJ2-1, with no clear D. Germline CDR1 is SQVTM and CDR2 is ANQGSEA. The CDR3 extends over 10 amino acids. V dropped 3 bases and J dropped 9 bases, with 6 bases sitting between them. The CDR3 bases are TGCAGCGTTGAGAGGATTGAGCAGTTCTTC. This gives the protein CSVERIEQFF.

The chain's CDR3 is CASSLVSGGITYEQYF. The CDR3, as DNA: TGTGCCAGCAGCTTAGTATCAGGAGGCATTACCTACGAGCAGTACTTC. The rearrangement uses TRBV7-8 and TRBJ2-7; possibly TRBD2 for D (5 bases). The ends were cut back, 1 base at V and 2 bases at J, with 15 bases in the middle. The V gene's germline CDR1 is SGHVS and CDR2 FQNEAQ. CDR3 length: 16 residues.

V usage is TRBV15 and J usage is TRBJ2-7; tentatively, D is TRBD2 (6 bases). Germline V gives CDR1 LNHNV, CDR2 YYDKDF (reference sequence). There are 17 residues in the CDR3. Deletions cut 1 base from V and 6 bases from J, with 22 bases between. CDR3 protein: CATSRVRGLQDQGEQYF. The CDR3 DNA reads as TGTGCCACCAGCAGAGTTAGGGGACTCCAAGACCAGGGCGAGCAGTACTTC.

This rearrangement joins TRBV30 to TRBJ2-7; 10 bases fit TRBD2. CDR1 and CDR2 (germline): GTSNPN, SVGIG (reference sequence). This CDR3 contains 15 residues. Trimming removed 3 bases from V and 2 bases from J; junction bases left unmatched: 7. CDR3 sequence reads: CAWSGWTSGPYEQYF. For the CDR3, the DNA is TGTGCCTGGAGCGGCTGGACTAGCGGTCCCTACGAGCAGTACTTC.

The V gene is TRBV5-1, the J gene TRBJ2-5, with a weak D call TRBD2 (6 bases). V was cut by 0 bases and J by 9 bases, with 21 bases left in between. CDR3 length equals 16 residues. Germline V gene sequence: CDR1 SGHRS, CDR2 YFSETQ. The CDR3: CASSLEGTHEARAQYF. The CDR3 DNA reads TGCGCCAGCAGCTTGGAAGGGACTCACGAAGCAAGGGCCCAGTACTTC.

The chain recombines TRBV4-1 with TRBJ1-4, with 12 bases that match TRBD1. CDR3 size: 19 residues. The V gene end was trimmed by 4 bases and the J gene end by 5 bases; junction bases not matched to a gene: 14. Germline CDR1 reads MGHRA; CDR2 reads YSYEKL. CDR3 residues: CASSRPDGTGGRLNEKLFF. The CDR3 nucleotides are TGCGCCAGCAGCCGCCCTGACGGGACAGGGGGCCGACTAAATGAAAAACTGTTTTTT.

V gene TRBV5-1 combines with J gene TRBJ2-5; 9 nucleotides align to TRBD2. V trimming: 0 bases; J trimming: 2 bases; junction bases outside the gene matches: 2. Germline V gives CDR1 SGHRS, CDR2 YFSETQ. CDR3 length: 15 amino acids. The CDR3, as DNA: TGCGCCAGCAGCTTGGAGCTAGCGGGGCAAGAGACCCAGTACTTC. It translates to CASSLELAGQETQYF.

The genes are TRBV7-9 and TRBJ1-1; D gene unclear. Germline assignment: CDR1 SEHNR and CDR2 FQNEAQ (reference sequence). V lost 3 bases, J lost 0 bases, and 5 bases lay in between. This CDR3 is 13 amino acids long. CDR3 DNA sequence: TGTGCCAGCAGCTTGGAGCTGAACACTGAAGCTTTCTTT. Its translation: CASSLELNTEAFF. Based on the CDR3 plus reference TRBV7-9 and TRBJ1-1, the full variable domain is DTGVSQNPRHKITKRGQNVTFRCDPISEHNRLYWYRQTLGQGPEFLTYFQNEAQLEKSRLLSDRFSAERPKGSFSTLEIQRTEQGDSAMYLCASSLELNTEAFFGQGTRLTVV.

V usage is TRBV19 and J usage is TRBJ2-5; tentative D call: TRBD2 (5 bases). TRBJ2-7 matches the DNA end more closely, so the J call is doubtful. In germline, CDR1 is LNHDA, CDR2 SQIVND (reference sequence). The CDR3 has 16 residues. The CDR3 nucleotides read TGTGCCAGTAGTATCGGAGGACGTAACCCACCTTACGAGCAGTACTTC. It specifies CASSIGGRNPPYEQYF.